The 9 T cell receptor beta chains below were found in one sample sequenced in a study of shared clonotypes between healthy human individuals. Data came from immunoSEQ multiplex PCR; TCRdb stores just in-frame clones and leaves some out. The sample lists some 2,400,000 clones, approximately 96% seen once, with 0.1% to 0.15% in the top ten. The material sequenced was naive CD4+ T cells sorted from blood. The subset here: CD45RA+ positively selected. The source is a man aged 18-30 years in good health.

The chain employs TRBV4-1 and TRBJ1-4; 8 nucleotides line up with TRBD1. Germline loops: CDR1 MGHRA, CDR2 YSYEKL. CDR3 length equals 16 residues. With 1 base clipped from V and 2 bases from J, the junction kept 3 bases outside the gene matches. CDR3 nucleotides: TGCGCCAGCAGCCAAGGCTGGACAGGGACTAATGAAAAACTGTTTTTT. This codes for CASSQGWTGTNEKLFF.

The V call is TRBV4-1, the J call TRBJ1-3; D is unclear. The CDR3 runs 16 residues. The V end lost 4 bases, the J end lost 0 bases, and 13 bases lay between the germline ends. The V gene's germline CDR1 is MGHRA and CDR2 YSYEKL. In DNA, the CDR3 is TGCGCCAGCAGCCCCGGCCGGGCCCGCTCTGGAAACACCATATATTTT. Translating gives CASSPGRARSGNTIYF.

The rearrangement uses TRBV9 and TRBJ1-4; D unresolved. The germline gives CDR1 SGDLS, CDR2 YYNGEE. The CDR3 covers 13 residues. The V and J ends lost 2 bases and 8 bases respectively, with 10 bases between them. The CDR3 spells CASSVEGPEKLFF. The CDR3 nucleotides are TGTGCCAGCAGCGTCGAGGGTCCGGAAAAACTGTTTTTT.

The chain employs TRBV6-5 and TRBJ2-7; the D is unclear. The V and J ends lost 0 bases and 0 bases respectively, with 6 bases between them. CDR3 length: 14 residues. The germline gives CDR1 MNHEY, CDR2 SVGAGI. CDR3 residues: CASSYSTFSYEQYF. For the CDR3, the DNA is TGTGCCAGCAGTTACTCTACCTTCTCCTACGAGCAGTACTTC.

As regards this clone: Distinct nucleotide sequences in the sample also encode this CDR3. V usage is TRBV28 and J usage is TRBJ1-5, with D perhaps matching TRBD1 (5 bases). The germline V gene encodes CDR1 MDHEN and CDR2 SYDVKM. Trimming left V 6 bases short and J 1 base short, with 10 bases between. The length of the CDR3 is 14 residues. The CDR3 DNA reads TGTGCCAGCAGGGGGGGTGGGAGCAATCAGCCCCAGCATTTT. Translated: CASRGGGSNQPQHF.

The chain employs TRBV4-1 and TRBJ2-3; D perhaps matches TRBD1 (6 bases). V lost 4 bases and J lost 2, with 19 bases in between. The CDR3 is 17 amino acids. CDR1 is MGHRA, CDR2 YSYEKL, per germline. CDR3 loop: CASSLTFGQRFTDTQYF. In DNA, the CDR3 is TGCGCCAGCAGCCTCACTTTCGGACAGCGTTTCACAGATACGCAGTATTTT.

V and J are TRBV30 and TRBJ1-2; D is unresolved. The CDR3 runs to 12 residues. Trimming took off 5 bases at V and 8 bases at J, with 15 bases between the two ends. Germline lookup yields CDR1 GTSNPN and CDR2 SVGIG (reference sequence). As DNA, the CDR3 is TGTGCCTGGGTGGGCACCCCTGGGGGCTACACCTTC. Protein product: CAWVGTPGGYTF.

As concerns this clone: The same CDR3 can be traced to other DNA sequences in this sample. The chain has TRBV5-1 and TRBJ1-1; 8 bases are shared with TRBD1. Germline V gene sequence: CDR1 SGHRS, CDR2 YFSETQ. Trimming removed 0 bases from V and 2 bases from J; junction bases left unmatched: 0. This CDR3 is built from 14 residues. CDR3 loop: CASSLAGGNTEAFF. The CDR3 coding sequence is TGCGCCAGCAGCTTGGCAGGGGGCAACACTGAAGCTTTCTTT.

V gene TRBV2 combines with J gene TRBJ2-6, with TRBD1 matching 10 bases. There are 17 residues in the CDR3. Germline CDR1 SNHLY, CDR2 FYNNEI. V lost 4 bases, J lost 3 bases, and 6 bases stayed unmatched. CDR3 sequence (DNA): TGTGCCAGCAGTGCAAGGACAGGGGGATTTGGGGCCAACGTCCTGACTTTC. Protein sequence: CASSARTGGFGANVLTF. The full variable domain, completed using reference TRBV2 and TRBJ2-6, is EPEVTQTPSHQVTQMGQEVILRCVPISNHLYFYWYRQILGQKVEFLVSFYNNEISEKSEIFDDQFSVERPDGSNFTLKIRSTKLEDSAMYFCASSARTGGFGANVLTFGAGSRLTVL.